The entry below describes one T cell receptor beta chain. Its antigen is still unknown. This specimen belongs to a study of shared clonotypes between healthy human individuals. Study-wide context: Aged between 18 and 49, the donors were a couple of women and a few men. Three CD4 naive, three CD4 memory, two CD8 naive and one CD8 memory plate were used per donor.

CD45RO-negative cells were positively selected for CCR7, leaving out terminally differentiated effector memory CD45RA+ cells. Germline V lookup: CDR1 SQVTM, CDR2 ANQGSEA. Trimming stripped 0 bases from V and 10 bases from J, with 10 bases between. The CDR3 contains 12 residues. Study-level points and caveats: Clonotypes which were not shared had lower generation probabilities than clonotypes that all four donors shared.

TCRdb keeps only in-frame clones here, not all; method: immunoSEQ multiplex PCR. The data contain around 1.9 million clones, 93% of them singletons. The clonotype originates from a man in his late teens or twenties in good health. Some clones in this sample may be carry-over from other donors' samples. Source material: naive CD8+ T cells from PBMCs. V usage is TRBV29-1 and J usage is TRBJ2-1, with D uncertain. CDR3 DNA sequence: TGCAGCGTTGAAGATCAGGTTACGGAGCAGTTCTTC. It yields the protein CSVEDQVTEQFF.